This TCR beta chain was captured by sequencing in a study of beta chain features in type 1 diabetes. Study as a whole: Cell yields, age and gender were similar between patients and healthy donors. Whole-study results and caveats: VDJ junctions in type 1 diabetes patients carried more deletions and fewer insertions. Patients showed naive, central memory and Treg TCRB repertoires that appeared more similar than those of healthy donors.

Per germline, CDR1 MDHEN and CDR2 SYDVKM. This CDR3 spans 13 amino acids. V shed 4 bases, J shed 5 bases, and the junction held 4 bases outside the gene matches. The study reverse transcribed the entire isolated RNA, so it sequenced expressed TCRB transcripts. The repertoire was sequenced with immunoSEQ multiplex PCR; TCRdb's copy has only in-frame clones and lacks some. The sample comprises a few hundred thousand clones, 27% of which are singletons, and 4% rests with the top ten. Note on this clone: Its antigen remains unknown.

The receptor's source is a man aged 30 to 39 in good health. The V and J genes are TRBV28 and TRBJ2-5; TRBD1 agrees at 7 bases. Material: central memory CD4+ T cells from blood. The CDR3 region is CASSSGQMETQYF. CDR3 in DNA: TGTGCCAGCAGTTCGGGACAGATGGAGACCCAGTACTTC. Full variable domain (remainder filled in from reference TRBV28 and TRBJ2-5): DVKVTQSSRYLVKRTGEKVFLECVQDMDHENMFWYRQDPGLGLRLIYFSYDVKMKEKGDIPEGYSVSREKKERFSLILESASTNQTSMYLCASSSGQMETQYFGPGTRLLVL.